This TCR beta chain was profiled in a study of cytomegalovirus exposure and HLA in healthy donors. Study-level results: At a 0.05 false discovery rate, a later analysis found about 17,000 TCR beta sequences to be associated with HLA alleles. In a later analysis, DRB1 alleles had the most associated TCRs; HLA-C alleles the fewest.

This clone was picked up one time. Its antigen is still unknown. Trimming pared 6 bases from V and 2 bases from J, leaving 17 bases between. The CDR3 length is 16 residues. Germline V gene data show CDR1 as SNHLY and CDR2 as FYNNEI. The study ran its PCR with 60 Vbeta and 13 Jbeta primers. Repertoires were generated with immunoSEQ multiplex PCR, while TCRdb's copy carries only in-frame clones and drops some. The table includes a few hundred thousand clones, around 79% detected once. The sequenced sample was PBMCs. This chain links TRBV2 with TRBJ1-5; possibly TRBD1 for D (6 bases). This clonotype originated in a girl aged 2 to 9 in good health and CMV-seronegative. The chain's CDR3 is CASSYSRDKGNQPQHF. The CDR3 coding sequence is TGTGCCAGCAGCTACTCCCGGGACAAGGGCAATCAGCCCCAGCATTTT.